The 24 T cell receptor beta chains reported below all come from one sample, sequenced in a study of cytomegalovirus exposure and HLA in healthy donors. Use of 60 Vbeta and 13 Jbeta primers characterized the PCR. The repertoire was sequenced with immunoSEQ multiplex PCR; TCRdb's copy has only in-frame clones and lacks some. The sample comprises around 160,000 clones, approximately 79% of which are singletons, and around 15% rests with the top ten. Sequencing was carried out using PBMCs. Receptor source: a man aged 50 to 60 in good health and CMV-seropositive.

The J gene is TRBJ2-5, the V gene TRBV30; no definite D call. Trimming cost V 3 bases and J 6 bases, with 5 bases left between them. Per germline, CDR1 GTSNPN and CDR2 SVGIG (reference sequence). The CDR3 covers 10 residues. The CDR3: CAWSLQTQYF. The DNA for the CDR3 is TGTGCCTGGAGCCTACAGACCCAGTACTTC.

This chain connects TRBV5-3 to TRBJ1-3; no clear D. TRBV5-3 carries the ORF label, with uncertain function. The CDR3 consists of 15 residues. Trimming pared 4 bases from V and 4 bases from J, leaving 15 bases between. The CDR3 nucleotides are TGTGCCAGAAGCAACGAGGGAGGGAACGGAAACACCATATATTTT. Protein sequence: CARSNEGGNGNTIYF.

CDR3 DNA: TGTGCCGGAGGACAGCCAACTAATGAAAAACTGTTTTTT. Its translation is CAGGQPTNEKLFF. The rearrangement uses TRBV2 and TRBJ1-4; possible D gene TRBD1, 6 bases. Germline CDR1 reads SNHLY; CDR2 reads FYNNEI. CDR3 length: 13 amino acids. With 11 bases removed from V and 0 bases from J, the gap between germline ends came to 10 bases.

The genes are TRBV6-1 and TRBJ1-1; 7 bases align to TRBD1. There are 14 residues in the CDR3. Germline CDR1 reads MNHNS; CDR2 reads SASEGT. J gave up 4 bases and V 9 bases, and 11 bases lay outside the gene matches. This CDR3 reads CARTPEGGGTEAFF. CDR3 bases: TGTGCCAGGACTCCCGAAGGGGGCGGCACTGAAGCTTTCTTT.

The chain links TRBV2 to TRBJ1-1, with 7 bases identical to TRBD1. The CDR3 loop spans 14 amino acids. Germline-derived CDR1 and CDR2 are SNHLY and FYNNEI. V lost 10 bases, J lost 1 base, and 9 bases stayed unmatched. The DNA of the CDR3 is TGTGCCACCGTAGGACAGGTTCCGAACACTGAAGCTTTCTTT. Translation: CATVGQVPNTEAFF.

The chain has TRBV6-1 and TRBJ2-7; 7 nucleotides line up with TRBD2. V lost 1 base, J lost 6 bases, and 6 bases stayed unmatched. The CDR3 consists of 14 residues. Germline CDR1 is MNHNS and CDR2 is SASEGT. CDR3 residues: CASSEGGRAVEQYV. The CDR3 DNA reads TGTGCCAGCAGTGAAGGAGGGAGGGCCGTCGAGCAGTACGTC.

This sequence joins TRBV11-2 and TRBJ2-7, with 9 positions matching TRBD2. Per the germline V gene, CDR1 is SGHAT and CDR2 is FQNNGV. The CDR3 runs 15 residues. Trimming removed 5 bases from V and 0 bases from J; junction bases left unmatched: 5. The CDR3 bases are TGTGCCAGCAGCGAGCTAGCGGGACGCTCCTACGAGCAGTACGTC. Translation gives CASSELAGRSYEQYV.

As concerns this clone: A read error may produce the germline difference seen at one junction end. V is TRBV4-1 and J is TRBJ1-5; maybe TRBD1 (6 bases). The CDR3 spans 19 residues. Germline CDR1 reads MGHRA; CDR2 reads YSYEKL. CDR3 sequence (DNA): TGCGCCAGCAGTCCCACGGGGGGCGGGGTATATATAAGCAGTCAGCCCCAGCATTTT. It yields the protein CASSPTGGGVYISSQPQHF.

V is TRBV4-3 and J is TRBJ2-3, with a possible D match to TRBD1 (6 bases). Germline-derived CDR1 and CDR2 are LGHNA and YSLEER. Trimming removed 1 base from V and 2 bases from J, with 19 bases in between. This CDR3 has 18 residues. As DNA, the CDR3 is TGCGCCAGCAGCCAAGGGGCCACCGGGACACCTCTCACAGATACGCAGTATTTT. This gives the protein CASSQGATGTPLTDTQYF.

The chain has TRBV6-5 and TRBJ1-5, with TRBD1 matching over 7 bases. The germline CDR1 and CDR2 sequences are MNHEY and SVGAGI. The CDR3 is made up of 13 amino acids. V lost 4 bases and J lost 9; bases outside the gene matches: 6. The CDR3 DNA reads as TGTGCCAGCAGTTGGGGATCAGGGGGGCCCCAGCATTTT. Its protein is CASSWGSGGPQHF.

The chain combines TRBV6-5 with TRBJ1-2, with 10 bases aligning to TRBD1. Trimming removed 2 bases from V and 1 base from J; junction bases left unmatched: 4. The CDR3 sequence is 16 residues long. Germline V lookup: CDR1 MNHEY, CDR2 SVGAGI. CDR3 coding DNA: TGTGCCAGCAGTTACGCGCGGACAGGGGGTAACTATGGCTACACCTTC. It specifies CASSYARTGGNYGYTF.

The rearrangement links TRBV5-6 to TRBJ1-4; unclear D gene. CDR3 length: 13 residues. Germline V gene lookup returns CDR1 SGHDT and CDR2 YYEEEE. Deletions cut 0 bases from V and 8 bases from J, with 8 bases between. Here the CDR3 DNA reads TGTGCCAGCAGCTTGGGGGCCGGCGAAAAACTGTTTTTT. Translated, it gives CASSLGAGEKLFF.

This clone was observed a single time. V gene TRBV27 combines with J gene TRBJ1-5, with D perhaps matching TRBD1 (5 bases). CDR3 length: 16 amino acids. In germline, CDR1 is MNHEY, CDR2 SMNVEV (reference sequence). Trimming pared 3 bases from V and 0 bases from J, leaving 12 bases between. CDR3 in amino acids: CASSFIGGDSNQPQHF. Written as DNA, the CDR3 is TGTGCCAGCAGTTTTATCGGGGGGGATAGCAATCAGCCCCAGCATTTT.

This clone was observed once. CDR3 DNA sequence: TGTGCCAGTAGTCCGGGGACAGGGGCCTCCAATGAAAAACTGTTTTTT. As protein: CASSPGTGASNEKLFF. The rearrangement joins TRBV19 to TRBJ1-4; 10 bases are shared with TRBD1. The V gene's germline CDR1 is LNHDA and CDR2 SQIVND (reference sequence). Losses at the gene ends were 5 bases for V and 5 bases for J; bases not matched to a gene: 8. The CDR3 extends over 16 amino acids.

The chain recombines TRBV10-3 with TRBJ2-5; 9 nucleotides agree with TRBD1. The V and J ends lost 6 bases and 2 bases, in that order; junction bases with no gene match: 7. The germline gives CDR1 ENHRY, CDR2 SYGVKD. The CDR3 extends over 15 amino acids. The DNA for the CDR3 is TGTGCCATCAGGGAAGGACAGGGGAGGCAAGAGACCCAGTACTTC. It translates to CAIREGQGRQETQYF.

The table lists this clone with a few counts. This chain uses TRBV10-3 with TRBJ2-1; TRBD1 matches at 11 bases. The V gene's germline CDR1 is ENHRY and CDR2 SYGVKD. The J segment lost 3 bases and the V segment lost 10 bases, leaving 5 bases of the junction unmatched. This CDR3 region has 14 residues. The CDR3 DNA reads TGTGCCACTCTGGGACAGGGGGGCTACAATGAGCAGTTCTTC. It yields the protein CATLGQGGYNEQFF.

The gene calls are TRBV28 and TRBJ2-2; the D gene is possibly TRBD2 (5 bases). V was cut by 3 bases and J by 7 bases, with 6 bases left in between. Germline CDR1 and CDR2: MDHEN and SYDVKM. The CDR3 has 12 amino acids. This CDR3 reads CASSFRGGELFF. The CDR3 DNA follows: TGTGCCAGCAGTTTTCGGGGCGGGGAGCTGTTTTTT.

Regarding this clone: One end of the junction varies from germline; a read error may be responsible. The V and J genes are TRBV13 and TRBJ2-1; D not certain. This CDR3 comprises 17 residues. Germline V gives CDR1 PRHDT, CDR2 FYEKMQ (reference sequence). The CDR3 DNA follows: TGTGTCAGCAGCTTAGGCCCCAGTACCCAATCCTACAATGAGCAGTTCTTC. This sequence encodes CVSSLGPSTQSYNEQFF.

This sequence joins TRBV7-6 and TRBJ2-5; maybe TRBD1 (5 bases). Trimming shortened V by 8 bases and J by 2 bases, and 18 bases separated the two germline ends. The germline V gene has CDR1 SGHVS and CDR2 FNYEAQ. CDR3 size: 15 residues. For the CDR3, the DNA is TGTGCCAGCTCCTATGAGAAGGGGCTGCAAGAGACCCAGTACTTC. This translates into CASSYEKGLQETQYF.

The rearrangement joins TRBV5-1 to TRBJ1-2; TRBD1 agrees at 9 bases. V lost 3 bases to trimming and J lost 8 bases; unmatched junction nucleotides: 5. Per germline, CDR1 SGHRS and CDR2 YFSETQ. The CDR3 spans 13 residues. CDR3 sequence: CASSYPTGGGYTF. For the CDR3, the DNA is TGCGCCAGCAGCTACCCGACAGGGGGAGGCTACACCTTC.

The rearrangement joins TRBV5-1 to TRBJ2-2, with TRBD2 matching over 11 bases. V was clipped by 5 bases and J by 3 bases; unmatched bases: 0. Germline CDR1 SGHRS, CDR2 YFSETQ. CDR3 length equals 14 residues. In DNA, the CDR3 is TGCGCCAGCAGACTAGCGGGGGACACCGGGGAGCTGTTTTTT. Translating gives CASRLAGDTGELFF.

This clone was seen a few times. This chain links TRBV27 with TRBJ2-1; possibly TRBD1 for D (5 bases). V lost 6 bases to trimming and J lost 3 bases, with 15 bases between them. The CDR3 totals 15 residues. CDR1 and CDR2 (germline): MNHEY, SMNVEV (reference sequence). The CDR3 bases are TGTGCCAGCAGCGTGACAGAGACTTTCTACAATGAGCAGTTCTTC. Translated: CASSVTETFYNEQFF.

In its sample, this clone was seen a few times. The rearrangement links TRBV6-7 to TRBJ1-2, with TRBD1 matching 7 bases. TRBV6-7 is classed as an ORF, of uncertain function. The CDR3 runs 13 residues. The V gene end was trimmed by 4 bases and the J gene end by 2 bases; junction bases not matched to a gene: 1. CDR3 in DNA: TGTGCCAGCAGTTCACAGGGGAACTATGGCTACACCTTC. Amino acid sequence: CASSSQGNYGYTF.

This rearrangement joins TRBV27 to TRBJ2-1; D might be TRBD2 (6 bases). This CDR3 spans 15 amino acids. Trimming removed 2 bases at V and 11 bases at J, with 19 bases between. The germline V gene has CDR1 MNHEY and CDR2 SMNVEV (reference sequence). In nucleotides, the CDR3 is TGTGCCAGCAGTTTAGGGATGGCGGCGGGAACTCAGCAGTTCTTC. It yields the protein CASSLGMAAGTQQFF.